This TCR beta chain stems from a study of radiation and T cells in renal cell carcinoma. The CDR3 runs 14 residues. Germline V CDR1 and CDR2: MRHNA, SNTAGT. Between the trimmed V and J ends, which lost 8 bases and 0 bases, there was a span of 12 bases. Time point here: blood 4 weeks post-SBRT, at nephrectomy. Stated treatment: 15 Gy SBRT to primary tumor, nephrectomy 4 weeks later. Nephrectomy followed 15 Gy stereotactic body radiation by 4 weeks. Study outcomes and limitations: In blood, top tumor clones expanded by 2 weeks, shrinking by 4.

Details on this clone: Its target is not known.

Only in-frame clones appear in the TCRdb table, and some are missing; sequencing was by immunoSEQ multiplex PCR. In the table there are about 78,000 clones, nearly 90% of which are singletons. The clonotype originates from a woman aged 70 to 79 with renal cell carcinoma. The source was blood, collected from a patient whose treatment included radiotherapy and nephrectomy. The rearrangement uses TRBV6-4 and TRBJ2-3, with TRBD2 as a possible D gene (5 bases). In DNA, the CDR3 is TGTGCCAGCCGGGCCGGGGTGAGCACAGATACGCAGTATTTT. This sequence encodes CASRAGVSTDTQYF.